The next 14 T cell receptor beta chains were all read from a single sample in a study of blood T cell repertoires in COVID-19. The assay was immunoSEQ multiplex PCR, and TCRdb's table has in-frame clones only and misses some. This sample yields roughly 280,000 clones, of which approximately 91% are seen a single time; around 2.1% belongs to the top ten. Input material: peripheral blood. The receptors derive from a man aged 50-59 years with acute or convalescent COVID-19.

This chain connects TRBV6-5 to TRBJ1-1; D ambiguous. V lost 2 bases to trimming and J lost 5 bases, with 9 bases between them. The germline gives CDR1 MNHEY, CDR2 SVGAGI. The CDR3 runs to 13 residues. This chain's CDR3 is CASSYDAATEAFF. The CDR3, as DNA: TGTGCCAGCAGTTACGATGCGGCAACTGAAGCTTTCTTT.

The V call is TRBV7-9, the J call TRBJ2-3; 7 nucleotides match TRBD2. Germline assignment: CDR1 SEHNR and CDR2 FQNEAQ (reference sequence). The CDR3 consists of 16 residues. With V trimmed by 5 bases and J by 6 bases, 14 bases remained unmatched. DNA for the CDR3: TGTGCCAGCAGCCGAACCCGGGACTACCTAAGGGATACGCAGTATTTT. Translation gives CASSRTRDYLRDTQYF.

The gene calls are TRBV3-1 (or the pseudogene TRBV3-2) and TRBJ2-5, with D perhaps TRBD2 (6 bases). The V end was cut by 4 bases, the J end by 5 bases, with 8 bases between. Germline CDR1 LGHDT, CDR2 YNNKEL (reference sequence). The CDR3 contains 12 residues. Here the CDR3 reads CASSRRGETQYF. CDR3 sequence (DNA): TGTGCCAGCAGCCGCCGGGGGGAGACCCAGTACTTC.

The V call is TRBV6-2 or TRBV6-3, the J call TRBJ1-1; TRBD1 aligns across 8 bases. V was clipped by 0 bases and J by 5 bases; unmatched bases: 5. CDR1 and CDR2 (germline): MNHEY, SVGEGT. The CDR3 contains 15 residues. The CDR3 DNA is TGTGCCAGCAGTTACTCACAGGGGGTTTGGACTGAAGCTTTCTTT. Amino acid sequence: CASSYSQGVWTEAFF.

This clone appeared once. The chain joins TRBV7-9 to TRBJ1-1; TRBD1 might be the D (6 bases). This CDR3 region has 11 residues. The V and J ends lost 3 bases and 8 bases respectively, with 7 bases between them. The germline V gene has CDR1 SEHNR and CDR2 FQNEAQ (reference sequence). DNA for the CDR3: TGTGCCAGCAGCTTTACAGGGGAAGCTTTCTTT. Protein sequence: CASSFTGEAFF.

V and J are TRBV30 and TRBJ2-7, with no clear D. V lost 2 bases to trimming and J lost 7 bases, with 12 bases between them. This CDR3 spans 12 amino acids. In germline, CDR1 is GTSNPN, CDR2 SVGIG (reference sequence). Written as DNA, the CDR3 is TGTGCCTGGAGTCCGAACCGTCTAGAGCAGTACTTC. Translating gives CAWSPNRLEQYF.

The chain links TRBV14 to TRBJ1-2; no reliable D call. The V gene's germline CDR1 is SGHDN and CDR2 FVKESK. The CDR3 consists of 15 residues. Trimming removed 1 base from V and 9 bases from J, with 18 bases in between. CDR3: CASSQVSRRYTSYTF. CDR3 bases: TGTGCCAGCAGCCAAGTATCGCGGCGGTACACCAGCTACACCTTC.

This clone was seen once. The chain employs TRBV29-1 and TRBJ1-1; 7 bases match TRBD1. The J segment lost 3 bases and the V segment lost 6 bases, leaving 13 bases of the junction unmatched. Germline CDR1 is SQVTM and CDR2 is ANQGSEA. The length of the CDR3 is 15 residues. CDR3 nucleotide sequence: TGCAGCGTCCCAGGGGGATCTTTTCGGGACACTGAAGCTTTCTTT. Encoded protein: CSVPGGSFRDTEAFF.

The genes are TRBV19 and TRBJ1-6, with a weak D call TRBD1 (6 bases). Germline-derived CDR1 and CDR2 are LNHDA and SQIVND (reference sequence). V was pared by 8 bases and J by 7 bases, with 21 bases between. The CDR3 sequence is 16 residues long. The CDR3 is CASSHPQGMGNSPLHF. The CDR3 DNA follows: TGTGCCAGTTCCCATCCGCAGGGGATGGGAAATTCACCCCTCCACTTT.

The chain couples TRBV5-3 to TRBJ1-3; TRBD1 agrees at 8 bases. TRBV5-3 is flagged as an ORF with uncertain function. CDR3 length: 14 residues. V lost 5 bases, J lost 3 bases, and 4 bases stayed unmatched. CDR3: CARSSRGLGNTIYF. CDR3 DNA: TGTGCCAGAAGTTCCAGGGGGCTTGGAAACACCATATATTTT.

The chain combines TRBV6-6 with TRBJ2-5; 7 bases map to TRBD2. The CDR3 contains 14 residues. CDR1 is MNHNY, CDR2 SVGAGI, per germline (reference sequence). J gave up 5 bases and V 2 bases, and 5 bases lay outside the gene matches. The CDR3 loop is CASSYRELAETQYF. The CDR3 coding sequence is TGTGCCAGCAGTTACCGTGAACTAGCGGAGACCCAGTACTTC.

The chain joins TRBV2 to TRBJ1-1; D remains unclear. Germline V gene data show CDR1 as SNHLY and CDR2 as FYNNEI. Between the trimmed V and J ends, which lost 5 bases and 2 bases, there was a span of 12 bases. The CDR3 totals 14 residues. The CDR3 region has the DNA TGTGCCAGCAGTCGTTTTGGACTCAACACTGAAGCTTTCTTT. Translation: CASSRFGLNTEAFF.

The chain joins TRBV25-1 to TRBJ1-4; unclear D gene. In germline, CDR1 is MGHDK, CDR2 SYGVNS. The CDR3 spans 11 residues. V lost 3 bases and J 6 bases, leaving 2 bases between the germline ends. CDR3 residues: CASSDYEKLFF. CDR3 nucleotides: TGTGCCAGCAGTGACTATGAAAAACTGTTTTTT.

The V call is TRBV23-1, the J call TRBJ2-1; perhaps TRBD2 as D (5 bases). TRBV23-1 is an ORF, and what it does is uncertain. Trimming stripped 0 bases from V and 3 bases from J, with 12 bases between. This CDR3 contains 16 residues. The DNA of the CDR3 is TGCGCCAGCAGTCAATCGCGGACTGCGGGCTACAATGAGCAGTTCTTC. Translated: CASSQSRTAGYNEQFF.